These T cell receptor beta chains were read from a single sample in a study of T cells after yellow fever vaccination. TCRdb used MiXCR to reprocess the 5' RACE reads, holding one entry per CDR3 protein. The sample yields just over 300,000 distinct CDR3 sequences, about 3.5% seen once. Sequenced material: PBMCs, taken on the day of the yellow fever booster vaccination. The receptors shown here come from a young man who received the YFV17D yellow fever vaccine. CDR3s leave out the opening cysteine and the closing phenylalanine or tryptophan. Fields, in order: J gene, CDR3 length, clone size, V gene, CDR3 protein. Only part of the rows carry a size: once, few, many, or a class if the clone is expanded.

j_gene: TRBJ2-5
len: 13
abundance: -
v_gene: TRBV3-1
CDR3aa: ASSPFAGGRETQY

j_gene: TRBJ2-5
len: 15
abundance: few
v_gene: TRBV6-6
CDR3aa: ASSFHSIAGGQETQY

j_gene: TRBJ1-1
len: 9
abundance: -
v_gene: TRBV19
CDR3aa: ATLGGPEAF

j_gene: TRBJ2-3
len: 15
abundance: -
v_gene: TRBV14
CDR3aa: ASSQDYLRGRGDTQY

j_gene: TRBJ2-5
len: 14
abundance: -
v_gene: TRBV4-3
CDR3aa: ASSQGRGGQGGTQY

j_gene: TRBJ2-5
len: 17
abundance: few
v_gene: TRBV28
CDR3aa: ASSLYGTWTGGDQETQY

j_gene: TRBJ2-3
len: 12
abundance: many
v_gene: TRBV7-6
CDR3aa: ASSLESWTDTQY

j_gene: TRBJ2-2
len: 13
abundance: many
v_gene: TRBV25-1
CDR3aa: ASSPRGGNTGELF

j_gene: TRBJ1-3
len: 11
abundance: few
v_gene: TRBV7-6
CDR3aa: ASSPLEGNTIY

j_gene: TRBJ2-4
len: 9
abundance: -
v_gene: TRBV20-1
CDR3aa: SVYSSNIQY

j_gene: TRBJ2-7
len: 14
abundance: many
v_gene: TRBV9
CDR3aa: ASSVGIDRAIYEQY

j_gene: TRBJ2-7
len: 17
abundance: many
v_gene: TRBV6-2/TRBV6-3
CDR3aa: ASSYSPWSVAGFSYEQY

j_gene: TRBJ2-5
len: 12
abundance: many
v_gene: TRBV5-1
CDR3aa: ASSEDRGGETQY

j_gene: TRBJ2-7
len: 11
abundance: few
v_gene: TRBV5-1
CDR3aa: ASSRDNPYEQY

j_gene: TRBJ2-1
len: 12
abundance: few
v_gene: TRBV20-1
CDR3aa: SARWGGYYNEQF

j_gene: TRBJ1-6
len: 13
abundance: many
v_gene: TRBV20-1
CDR3aa: SASSGSSENSPLH

j_gene: TRBJ2-7
len: 11
abundance: few
v_gene: TRBV29-1
CDR3aa: SVGPRTAYEQY

j_gene: TRBJ2-3
len: 11
abundance: many
v_gene: TRBV10-2
CDR3aa: ASKTGGTDTQY

j_gene: TRBJ1-1
len: 10
abundance: few
v_gene: TRBV5-1
CDR3aa: ASSPDRGPAF

j_gene: TRBJ1-1
len: 11
abundance: -
v_gene: TRBV19
CDR3aa: ASSTWTGPEAF

j_gene: TRBJ2-5
len: 12
abundance: many
v_gene: TRBV27
CDR3aa: ASSFRRSQETQY

j_gene: TRBJ1-4
len: 13
abundance: many
v_gene: TRBV7-6
CDR3aa: ASSRTQDPNEKLF

j_gene: TRBJ2-5
len: 12
abundance: few
v_gene: TRBV24-1
CDR3aa: ATSDLRERETQY

j_gene: TRBJ2-2
len: 13
abundance: many
v_gene: TRBV10-3
CDR3aa: AISEGLANTGELF

j_gene: TRBJ2-1
len: 14
abundance: few
v_gene: TRBV10-3
CDR3aa: AIRITVGGRYNEQF

j_gene: TRBJ2-3
len: 12
abundance: few
v_gene: TRBV20-1
CDR3aa: SASSGLDTDTQY

j_gene: TRBJ1-3
len: 15
abundance: many
v_gene: TRBV9
CDR3aa: ASSVWFRLLPGNTIY

j_gene: TRBJ2-3
len: 12
abundance: many
v_gene: TRBV7-3
CDR3aa: ASGTGTSLDTQY

j_gene: TRBJ1-5
len: 13
abundance: few
v_gene: TRBV27
CDR3aa: ASGRSTADNQPQH

j_gene: TRBJ2-5
len: 14
abundance: few
v_gene: TRBV2
CDR3aa: ASSEAIARGQETQY

j_gene: TRBJ1-5
len: 10
abundance: many
v_gene: TRBV6-2/TRBV6-3
CDR3aa: ASRSFNQPQH

j_gene: TRBJ2-1
len: 12
abundance: many
v_gene: TRBV6-6
CDR3aa: ASSGQTEANEQF

j_gene: TRBJ1-2
len: 10
abundance: -
v_gene: TRBV20-1
CDR3aa: SASQSVEGYT

j_gene: TRBJ2-3
len: 17
abundance: few
v_gene: TRBV4-3
CDR3aa: ASSQEWMLRDRGTDTQY

j_gene: TRBJ2-7
len: 11
abundance: many
v_gene: TRBV27
CDR3aa: ASSPHTSPEQY

j_gene: TRBJ1-5
len: 10
abundance: few
v_gene: TRBV2
CDR3aa: ASRDPQRPQH

j_gene: TRBJ1-1
len: 12
abundance: -
v_gene: TRBV11-2
CDR3aa: ASSLDRWGTEAF

j_gene: TRBJ1-1
len: 11
abundance: -
v_gene: TRBV10-3
CDR3aa: AIRLAGNTEAF

j_gene: TRBJ1-5
len: 13
abundance: few
v_gene: TRBV23-1
CDR3aa: ASSQSQYSNQPQH

j_gene: TRBJ1-5
len: 14
abundance: few
v_gene: TRBV6-5
CDR3aa: ASSYSRGDGNQPQH

j_gene: TRBJ2-3
len: 10
abundance: few
v_gene: TRBV2
CDR3aa: ASTGLADTQY